This TCR beta chain was identified in a study of blood T cell repertoires in COVID-19. In the study overall: Samples of COVID-19 (acute and convalescent) were obtained from the United States, Italy and Spain. The analysed material was cDNA or gDNA that came from T cells, B-cell-depleted T cells, or PBMCs.

The CDR3 totals 14 residues. V lost 2 bases to trimming and J lost 11 bases; unmatched junction nucleotides: 10. CDR1 is SGHNT, CDR2 YENEEA, per germline. How the authors handled the data: Using reference gene primer amplification, nucleated cell counts were estimated. The method was immunoSEQ multiplex PCR; TCRdb's version includes in-frame clones alone and lacks a portion of them. V, J and clone size are taken as reported in that table, and D and trimming were inferred from the DNA itself. The table includes roughly 150,000 clones, about four fifths detected once. The TCR sequence derives from a woman of 80 years or more with active or convalescent COVID-19. V gene TRBV11-3 combines with J gene TRBJ1-1; TRBD1 matches at 8 bases. The specimen sequenced was peripheral blood. CDR3: CASSLSGQGAKAFF. The CDR3 coding sequence is TGTGCCAGCAGCTTAAGTGGCCAGGGGGCAAAGGCTTTCTTT.